This TCR beta chain was found in a study of neurological immune-mediated disorders. This clonotype was seen repeatedly, ten times or more. Antigen specificity is unknown. TCRdb re-called the 5' RACE reads through MiXCR, storing one row per CDR3 protein. This sample yields approximately 48,000 distinct CDR3 sequences, of which 10% are seen a single time; approximately 5.3% belongs to the top ten. Findings of the study overall: HTLV-1-associated myelopathy ranked highest for TCR clonal expansion and multiple sclerosis lowest, beneath healthy controls.

With 0 bases clipped from V and 3 bases from J, the junction kept 5 bases outside the gene matches. Germline V lookup: CDR1 DFQATT, CDR2 SNEGSKA (reference sequence). The CDR3 spans 15 residues. V is TRBV20-1 and J is TRBJ2-7, with TRBD2 matching 10 bases. This sequence originates from a man between 65 and 85 years old with HTLV-1-associated myelopathy (HAM/TSP). Source material: PBMCs. CDR3 sequence reads: CSARDPRTSGYEQYF. In nucleotides, the CDR3 is TGCAGTGCTAGAGATCCTAGGACTAGCGGCTACGAGCAGTACTTC.